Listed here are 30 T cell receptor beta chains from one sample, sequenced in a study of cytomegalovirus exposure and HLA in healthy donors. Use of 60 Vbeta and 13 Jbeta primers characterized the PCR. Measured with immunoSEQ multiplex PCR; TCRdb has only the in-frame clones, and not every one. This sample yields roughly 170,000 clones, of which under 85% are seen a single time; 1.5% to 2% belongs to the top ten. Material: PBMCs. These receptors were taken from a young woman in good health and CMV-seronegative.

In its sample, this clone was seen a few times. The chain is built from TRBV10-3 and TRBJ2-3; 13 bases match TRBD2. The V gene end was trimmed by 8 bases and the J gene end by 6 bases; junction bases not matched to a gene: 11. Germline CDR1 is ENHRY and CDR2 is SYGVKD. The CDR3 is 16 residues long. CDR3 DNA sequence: TGTGCCATCCCGAACTCGACTAGCGGGGGGAAGGATACGCAGTATTTT. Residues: CAIPNSTSGGKDTQYF.

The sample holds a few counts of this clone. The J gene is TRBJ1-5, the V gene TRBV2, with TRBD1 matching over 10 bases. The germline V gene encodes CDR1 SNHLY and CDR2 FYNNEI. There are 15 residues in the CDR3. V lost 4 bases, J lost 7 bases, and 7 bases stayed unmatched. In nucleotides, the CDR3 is TGTGCCAGCAGTGTGGGGACAGGGGATAACCAGCCCCAGCATTTT. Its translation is CASSVGTGDNQPQHF.

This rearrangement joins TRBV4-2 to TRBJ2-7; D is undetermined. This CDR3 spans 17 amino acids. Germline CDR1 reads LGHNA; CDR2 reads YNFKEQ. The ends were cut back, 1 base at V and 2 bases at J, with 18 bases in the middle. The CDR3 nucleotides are TGTGCCAGCAGCCAAGTAATAGGAGCTCAGATTCCCTACGAGCAGTACTTC. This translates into CASSQVIGAQIPYEQYF.

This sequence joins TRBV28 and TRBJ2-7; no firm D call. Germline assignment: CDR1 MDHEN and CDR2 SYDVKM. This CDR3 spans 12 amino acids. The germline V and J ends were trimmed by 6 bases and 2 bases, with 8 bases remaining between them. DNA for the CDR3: TGTGCCAGCAGCTCTTCTACCTACGAGCAGTACTTC. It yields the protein CASSSSTYEQYF. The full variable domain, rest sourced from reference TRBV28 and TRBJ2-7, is DVKVTQSSRYLVKRTGEKVFLECVQDMDHENMFWYRQDPGLGLRLIYFSYDVKMKEKGDIPEGYSVSREKKERFSLILESASTNQTSMYLCASSSSTYEQYFGPGTRLTVT.

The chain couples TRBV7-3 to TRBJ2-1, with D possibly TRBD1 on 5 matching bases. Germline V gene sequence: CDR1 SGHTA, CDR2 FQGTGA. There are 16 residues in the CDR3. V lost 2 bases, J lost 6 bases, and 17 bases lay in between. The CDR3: CASSLALVGHLNEQFF. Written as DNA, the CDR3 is TGTGCCAGCAGCTTAGCGCTAGTAGGACACCTCAATGAGCAGTTCTTC. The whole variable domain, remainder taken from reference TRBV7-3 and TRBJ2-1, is GAGVSQTPSNKVTEKGKYVELRCDPISGHTALYWYRQSLGQGPEFLIYFQGTGAADDSGLPNDRFFAVRPEGSVSTLKIQRTERGDSAVYLCASSLALVGHLNEQFFGPGTRLTVL.

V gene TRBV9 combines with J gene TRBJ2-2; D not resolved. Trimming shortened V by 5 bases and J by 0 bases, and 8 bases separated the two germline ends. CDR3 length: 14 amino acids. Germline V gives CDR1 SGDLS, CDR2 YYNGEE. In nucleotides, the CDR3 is TGTGCCAGCAGTGCGGCGGCGAACACCGGGGAGCTGTTTTTT. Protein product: CASSAAANTGELFF. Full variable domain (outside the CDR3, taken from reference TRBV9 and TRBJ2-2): DSGVTQTPKHLITATGQRVTLRCSPRSGDLSVYWYQQSLDQGLQFLIQYYNGEERAKGNILERFSAQQFPDLHSELNLSSLELGDSALYFCASSAAANTGELFFGEGSRLTVL.

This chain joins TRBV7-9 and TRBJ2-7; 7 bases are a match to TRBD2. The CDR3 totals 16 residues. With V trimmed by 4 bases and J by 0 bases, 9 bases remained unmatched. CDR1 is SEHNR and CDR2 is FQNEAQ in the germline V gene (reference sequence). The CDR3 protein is CASSYPSGTSSYEQYF. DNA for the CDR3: TGTGCCAGCAGCTACCCTAGCGGAACAAGCTCCTACGAGCAGTACTTC.

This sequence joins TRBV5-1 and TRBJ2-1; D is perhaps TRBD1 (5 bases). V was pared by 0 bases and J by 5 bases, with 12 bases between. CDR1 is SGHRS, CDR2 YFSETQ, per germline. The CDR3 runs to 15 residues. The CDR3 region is CASSLVREGDNEQFF. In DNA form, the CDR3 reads TGCGCCAGCAGCTTGGTTAGAGAAGGGGACAATGAGCAGTTCTTC. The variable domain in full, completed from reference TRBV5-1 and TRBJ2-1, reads KAGVTQTPRYLIKTRGQQVTLSCSPISGHRSVSWYQQTPGQGLQFLFEYFSETQRNKGNFPGRFSGRQFSNSRSEMNVSTLELGDSALYLCASSLVREGDNEQFFGPGTRLTVL.

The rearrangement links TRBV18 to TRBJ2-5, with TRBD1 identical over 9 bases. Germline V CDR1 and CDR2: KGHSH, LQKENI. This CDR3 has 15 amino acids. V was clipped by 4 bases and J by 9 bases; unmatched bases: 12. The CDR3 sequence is CASSLGQGQLVAQYF. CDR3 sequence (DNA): TGTGCCAGCTCACTCGGACAGGGGCAACTGGTCGCCCAGTACTTC.

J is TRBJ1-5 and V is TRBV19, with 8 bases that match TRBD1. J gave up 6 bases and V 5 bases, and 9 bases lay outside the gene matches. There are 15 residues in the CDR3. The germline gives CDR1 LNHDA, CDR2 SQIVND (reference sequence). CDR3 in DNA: TGTGCCAGTAGTGTCGGACAGGGTGCCGGTCAGCCCCAGCATTTT. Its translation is CASSVGQGAGQPQHF.

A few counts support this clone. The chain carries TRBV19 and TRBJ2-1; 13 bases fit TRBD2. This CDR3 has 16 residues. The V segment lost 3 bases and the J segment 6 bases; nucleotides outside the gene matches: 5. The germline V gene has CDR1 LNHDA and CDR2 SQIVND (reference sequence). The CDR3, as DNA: TGTGCCAGTAGTATCCAACTAGCGGGAGGGGGCAATGAGCAGTTCTTC. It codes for CASSIQLAGGGNEQFF.

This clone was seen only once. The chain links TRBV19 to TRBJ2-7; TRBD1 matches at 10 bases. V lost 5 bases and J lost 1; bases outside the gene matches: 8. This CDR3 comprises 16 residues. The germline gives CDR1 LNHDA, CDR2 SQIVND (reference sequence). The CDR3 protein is CASSPGGDRGSYEQYF. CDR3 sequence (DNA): TGTGCCAGTAGTCCCGGGGGGGACAGGGGTTCCTACGAGCAGTACTTC.

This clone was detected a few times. CDR3 nucleotides: TGTGCCACCTCGGGACTCCCTGAGGATGAAAAACTGTTTTTT. It translates to CATSGLPEDEKLFF. The rearrangement uses TRBV6-6 and TRBJ1-4; D possibly corresponds to TRBD1 (5 bases). V was shortened by 10 bases and J by 6 bases, with 18 bases between the two germline ends. This CDR3 is built from 14 residues. Germline V gives CDR1 MNHNY, CDR2 SVGAGI (reference sequence).

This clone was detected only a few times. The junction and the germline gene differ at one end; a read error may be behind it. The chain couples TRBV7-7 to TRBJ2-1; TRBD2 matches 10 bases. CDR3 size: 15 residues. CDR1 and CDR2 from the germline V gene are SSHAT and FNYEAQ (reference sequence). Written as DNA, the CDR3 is TGTGCCAGCAGCCTAGCGGGAGCCTCCTACAATGAGCAGTTCTTC. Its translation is CASSLAGASYNEQFF.

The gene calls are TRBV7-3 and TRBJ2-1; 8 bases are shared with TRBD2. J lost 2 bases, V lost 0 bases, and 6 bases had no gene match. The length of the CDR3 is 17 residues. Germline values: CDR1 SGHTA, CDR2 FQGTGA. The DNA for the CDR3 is TGTGCCAGCAGCTTAACAGTCGGGGGGGTGGCCTACAATGAGCAGTTCTTC. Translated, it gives CASSLTVGGVAYNEQFF.

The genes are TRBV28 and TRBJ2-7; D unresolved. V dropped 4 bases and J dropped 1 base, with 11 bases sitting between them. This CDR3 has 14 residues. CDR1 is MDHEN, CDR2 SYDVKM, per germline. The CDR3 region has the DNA TGTGCCAGCAGTTCGCGAGTCGGGTCCTACGAGCAGTACTTC. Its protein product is CASSSRVGSYEQYF.

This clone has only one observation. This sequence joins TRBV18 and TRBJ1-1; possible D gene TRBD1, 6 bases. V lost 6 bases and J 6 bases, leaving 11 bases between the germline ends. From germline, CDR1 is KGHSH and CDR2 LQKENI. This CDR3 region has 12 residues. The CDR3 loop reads CASSQQGSEAFF. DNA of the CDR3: TGTGCCAGCTCCCAGCAGGGGTCTGAAGCTTTCTTT. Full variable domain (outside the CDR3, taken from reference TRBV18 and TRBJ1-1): NAGVMQNPRHLVRRRGQEARLRCSPMKGHSHVYWYRQLPEEGLKFMVYLQKENIIDESGMPKERFSAEFPKEGPSILRIQQVVRGDSAAYFCASSQQGSEAFFGQGTRLTVV.

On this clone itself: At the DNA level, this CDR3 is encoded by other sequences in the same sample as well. The CDR3 DNA reads TGCGCCAGCAGTGAGGACACCTACTATGGCTACACCTTC. This translates into CASSEDTYYGYTF. The genes are TRBV10-1 and TRBJ1-2; no reliable D call. V lost 2 bases to trimming and J lost 3 bases, with 7 bases between them. Germline assignment: CDR1 WNHNN and CDR2 SYGVQD (reference sequence). The CDR3 loop spans 13 amino acids.

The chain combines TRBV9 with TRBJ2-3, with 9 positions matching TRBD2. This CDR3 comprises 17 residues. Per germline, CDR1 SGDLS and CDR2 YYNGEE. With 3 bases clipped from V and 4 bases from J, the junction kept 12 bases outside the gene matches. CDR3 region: CASSAGVSGSGADTQYF. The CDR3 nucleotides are TGTGCCAGCAGCGCCGGGGTTAGCGGGAGCGGGGCAGATACGCAGTATTTT. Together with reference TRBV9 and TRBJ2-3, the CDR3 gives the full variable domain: DSGVTQTPKHLITATGQRVTLRCSPRSGDLSVYWYQQSLDQGLQFLIQYYNGEERAKGNILERFSAQQFPDLHSELNLSSLELGDSALYFCASSAGVSGSGADTQYFGPGTRLTVL.

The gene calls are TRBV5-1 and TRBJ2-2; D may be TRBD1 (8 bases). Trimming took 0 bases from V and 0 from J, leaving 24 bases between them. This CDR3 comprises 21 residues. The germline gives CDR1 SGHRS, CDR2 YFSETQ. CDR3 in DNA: TGCGCCAGCAGCTTGGCCCCTTTACAGGGGGGGGGTATCTCGAACACCGGGGAGCTGTTTTTT. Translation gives CASSLAPLQGGGISNTGELFF.

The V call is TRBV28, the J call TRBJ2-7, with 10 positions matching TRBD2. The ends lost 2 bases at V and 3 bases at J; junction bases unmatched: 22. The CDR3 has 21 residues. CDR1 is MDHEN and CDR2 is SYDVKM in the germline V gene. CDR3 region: CASSLLIGVRLLAGQSYEQYF. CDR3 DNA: TGTGCCAGCAGTTTACTTATCGGTGTCAGGCTACTAGCGGGACAAAGCTACGAGCAGTACTTC.

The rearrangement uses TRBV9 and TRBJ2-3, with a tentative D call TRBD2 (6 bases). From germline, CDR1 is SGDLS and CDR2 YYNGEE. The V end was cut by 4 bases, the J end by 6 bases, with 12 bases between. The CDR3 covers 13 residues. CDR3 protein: CASSPLTSDTQYF. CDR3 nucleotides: TGTGCCAGCAGCCCACTTACTAGCGATACGCAGTATTTT.

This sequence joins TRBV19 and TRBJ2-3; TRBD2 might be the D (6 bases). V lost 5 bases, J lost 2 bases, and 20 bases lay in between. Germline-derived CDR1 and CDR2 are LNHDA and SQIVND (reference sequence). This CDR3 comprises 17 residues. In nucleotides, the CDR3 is TGTGCCAGTAGTGTCTCTAGCGTACTGGAGACCACAGATACGCAGTATTTT. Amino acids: CASSVSSVLETTDTQYF.

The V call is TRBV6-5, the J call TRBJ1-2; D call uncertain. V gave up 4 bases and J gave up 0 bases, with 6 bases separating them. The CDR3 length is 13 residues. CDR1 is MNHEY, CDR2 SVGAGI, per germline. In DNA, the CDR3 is TGTGCCAGCAGTTCGGGATCTAACTATGGCTACACCTTC. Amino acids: CASSSGSNYGYTF.

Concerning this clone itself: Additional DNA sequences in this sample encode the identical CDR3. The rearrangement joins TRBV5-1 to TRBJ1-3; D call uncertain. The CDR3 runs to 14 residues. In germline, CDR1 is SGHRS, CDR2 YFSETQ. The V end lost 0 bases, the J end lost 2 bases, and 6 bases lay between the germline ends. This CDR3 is CASSLAGPGNTIYF. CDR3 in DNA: TGCGCCAGCAGCTTGGCCGGTCCTGGAAACACCATATATTTT.

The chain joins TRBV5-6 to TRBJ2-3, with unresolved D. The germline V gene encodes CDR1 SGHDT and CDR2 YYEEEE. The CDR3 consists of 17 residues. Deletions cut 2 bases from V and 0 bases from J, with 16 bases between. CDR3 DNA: TGTGCCAGCAGCTTCCGCGATGAACCGTCTAGCACAGATACGCAGTATTTT. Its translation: CASSFRDEPSSTDTQYF.

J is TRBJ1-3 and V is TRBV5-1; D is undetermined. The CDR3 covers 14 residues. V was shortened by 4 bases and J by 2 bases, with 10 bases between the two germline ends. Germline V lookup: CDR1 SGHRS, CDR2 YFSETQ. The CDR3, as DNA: TGCGCCAGCAGCCTTGACTCGGCTGGAAACACCATATATTTT. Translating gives CASSLDSAGNTIYF.

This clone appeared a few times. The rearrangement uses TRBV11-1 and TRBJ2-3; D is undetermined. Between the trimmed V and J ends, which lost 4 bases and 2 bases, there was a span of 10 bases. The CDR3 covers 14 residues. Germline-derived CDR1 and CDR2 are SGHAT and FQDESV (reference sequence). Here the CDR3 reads CASSSARNTDTQYF. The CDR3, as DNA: TGTGCCAGCAGCTCGGCCAGGAACACAGATACGCAGTATTTT. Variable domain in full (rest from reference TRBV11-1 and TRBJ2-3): EAEVAQSPRYKITEKSQAVAFWCDPISGHATLYWYRQILGQGPELLVQFQDESVVDDSQLPKDRFSAERLKGVDSTLKIQPAELGDSAMYLCASSSARNTDTQYFGPGTRLTVL.

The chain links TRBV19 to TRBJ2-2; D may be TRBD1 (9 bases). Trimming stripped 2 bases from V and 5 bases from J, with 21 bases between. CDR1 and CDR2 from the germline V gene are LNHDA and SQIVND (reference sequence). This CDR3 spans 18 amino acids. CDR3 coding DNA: TGTGCCAGTAGTATACAAACGGGGGGGACAGGGAGGACCGGGGAGCTGTTTTTT. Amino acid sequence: CASSIQTGGTGRTGELFF.

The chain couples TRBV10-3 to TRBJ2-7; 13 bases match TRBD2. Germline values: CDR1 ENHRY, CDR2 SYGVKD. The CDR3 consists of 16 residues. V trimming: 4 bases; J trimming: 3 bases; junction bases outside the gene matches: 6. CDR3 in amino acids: CAISGRLAGGRYEQYF. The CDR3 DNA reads TGTGCCATCAGTGGTCGACTAGCGGGAGGACGCTACGAGCAGTACTTC.